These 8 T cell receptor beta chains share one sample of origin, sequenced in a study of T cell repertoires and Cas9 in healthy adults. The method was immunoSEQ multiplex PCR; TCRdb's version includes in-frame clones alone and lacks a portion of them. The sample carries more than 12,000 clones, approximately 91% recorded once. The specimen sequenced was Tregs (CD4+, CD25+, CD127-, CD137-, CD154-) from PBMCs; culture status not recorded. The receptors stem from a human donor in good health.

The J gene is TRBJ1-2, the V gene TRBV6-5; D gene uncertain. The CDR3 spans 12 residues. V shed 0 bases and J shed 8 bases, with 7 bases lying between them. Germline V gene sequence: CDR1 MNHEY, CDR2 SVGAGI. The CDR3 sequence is CASSYSGRGYTF. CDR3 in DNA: TGTGCCAGCAGTTACTCGGGGAGAGGCTACACCTTC.

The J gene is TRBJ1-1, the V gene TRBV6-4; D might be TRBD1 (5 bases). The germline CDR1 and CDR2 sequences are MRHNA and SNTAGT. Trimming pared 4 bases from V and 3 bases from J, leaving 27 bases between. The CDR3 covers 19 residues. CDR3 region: CASSGSRFGQGIFDTEAFF. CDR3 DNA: TGTGCCAGCAGTGGGTCAAGGTTTGGGCAGGGAATATTTGACACTGAAGCTTTCTTT.

The DNA for the CDR3 is TGTGCCAGCAGCGCGACAGGGAATGTAGAGCCCCAGCATTTT. Residues: CASSATGNVEPQHF. The rearrangement links TRBV6-1 to TRBJ1-5; 7 bases fit TRBD1. The CDR3 consists of 14 residues. The J segment lost 8 bases and the V segment lost 6 bases, leaving 10 bases of the junction unmatched. Germline-derived CDR1 and CDR2 are MNHNS and SASEGT.

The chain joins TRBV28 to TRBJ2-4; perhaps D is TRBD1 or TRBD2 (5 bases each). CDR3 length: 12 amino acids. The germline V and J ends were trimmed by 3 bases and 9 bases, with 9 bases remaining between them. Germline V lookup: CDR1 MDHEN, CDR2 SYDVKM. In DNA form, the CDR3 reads TGTGCCAGCAGTTTGGGACCGGGCATTCAGTACTTC. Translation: CASSLGPGIQYF.

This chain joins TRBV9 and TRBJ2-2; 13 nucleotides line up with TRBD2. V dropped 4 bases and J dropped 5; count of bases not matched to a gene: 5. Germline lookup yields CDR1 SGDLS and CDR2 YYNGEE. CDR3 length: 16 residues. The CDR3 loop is CASSKTSGGFTGELFF. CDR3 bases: TGTGCCAGCAGCAAGACTAGCGGGGGGTTTACCGGGGAGCTGTTTTTT.

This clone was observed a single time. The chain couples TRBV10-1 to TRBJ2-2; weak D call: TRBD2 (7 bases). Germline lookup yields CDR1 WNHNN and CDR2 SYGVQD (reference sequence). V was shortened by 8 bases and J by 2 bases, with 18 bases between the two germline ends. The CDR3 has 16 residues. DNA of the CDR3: TGCGCCAGCCGCAGAGGGGGGGTAGTTAACACCGGGGAGCTGTTTTTT. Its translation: CASRRGGVVNTGELFF.

The CDR3 DNA sequence: TGTGCCAGTAGTATATACAATGAGCAGTTCTTC. Translating gives CASSIYNEQFF. The chain employs TRBV19 and TRBJ2-1; D unresolved. Per the germline V gene, CDR1 is LNHDA and CDR2 is SQIVND (reference sequence). V lost 2 bases, J lost 4 bases, and 0 bases lay in between. The CDR3 is 11 amino acids.

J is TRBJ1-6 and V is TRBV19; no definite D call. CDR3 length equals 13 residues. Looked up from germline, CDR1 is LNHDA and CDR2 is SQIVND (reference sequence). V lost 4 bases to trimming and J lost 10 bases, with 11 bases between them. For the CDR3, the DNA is TGTGCCAGTAGTAATCCGGGAGGGTCACCCCTCCACTTT. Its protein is CASSNPGGSPLHF.